A single sample is the source of the 27 T cell receptor beta chains below, sequenced in a study of radiation and T cells in renal cell carcinoma. Here immunoSEQ multiplex PCR was the method, and the copy in TCRdb shows in-frame clones only, minus some. The table records tens of thousands of clones, 70% to 90% of them present only once. As to time point: blood 2 weeks post-SBRT. As for treatment: 15 Gy SBRT to primary tumor, nephrectomy 4 weeks later. The source material was blood, sampled from a patient whose treatment included radiotherapy and nephrectomy. Source of these receptors: a woman aged 50 to 60 with renal cell carcinoma.

The J gene is TRBJ1-1, the V gene TRBV5-1, with a tentative D call TRBD1 (6 bases). CDR3 size: 15 residues. Germline V lookup: CDR1 SGHRS, CDR2 YFSETQ. The germline V and J ends were trimmed by 3 bases and 0 bases, with 12 bases remaining between them. The CDR3 protein is CASSSVGGLNTEAFF. In nucleotides, the CDR3 is TGCGCCAGCAGCTCAGTTGGGGGGCTGAACACTGAAGCTTTCTTT.

The chain links TRBV19 to TRBJ2-1; 11 bases line up with TRBD2. V was pared by 5 bases and J by 8 bases, with 8 bases of the junction left unmatched. The CDR3 extends over 15 amino acids. Per germline, CDR1 LNHDA and CDR2 SQIVND (reference sequence). This CDR3 reads CASSPIAGGQDEQFF. CDR3 nucleotides: TGTGCCAGTAGTCCTATAGCGGGGGGGCAGGATGAGCAGTTCTTC. Combining the CDR3 with reference TRBV19 and TRBJ2-1 gives the whole variable domain DGGITQSPKYLFRKEGQNVTLSCEQNLNHDAMYWYRQDPGQGLRLIYYSQIVNDFQKGDIAEGYSVSREKKESFPLTVTSAQKNPTAFYLCASSPIAGGQDEQFFGPGTRLTVL.

This chain connects TRBV7-3 to TRBJ2-7; possibly TRBD1 or TRBD2 for D (5 bases each). Looked up from germline, CDR1 is SGHTA and CDR2 is FQGTGA. The CDR3 is 15 residues long. Trimming took 2 bases from V and 0 from J, leaving 11 bases between them. CDR3 region: CASSLVEGPSYEQYF. Here the CDR3 DNA reads TGTGCCAGCAGCTTAGTAGAGGGGCCCTCCTACGAGCAGTACTTC.

This chain links TRBV27 with TRBJ1-1; D remains unclear. V lost 6 bases to trimming and J lost 1 base, with 15 bases between them. Germline CDR1 MNHEY, CDR2 SMNVEV (reference sequence). This CDR3 is built from 15 residues. The CDR3 DNA sequence: TGTGCCAGCAGCAAAGCGACGGAACCGAACACTGAAGCTTTCTTT. The encoded protein is CASSKATEPNTEAFF.

The J gene is TRBJ1-3, the V gene TRBV27; D gene ambiguous. Germline CDR1 and CDR2: MNHEY and SMNVEV (reference sequence). The CDR3 runs to 15 residues. Trimming removed 8 bases at V and 1 base at J, with 15 bases between. For the CDR3, the DNA is TGTGCCAGCTCCCGAAATGACGGATCTGGAAACACCATATATTTT. Residues: CASSRNDGSGNTIYF.

This rearrangement joins TRBV15 to TRBJ1-2, with TRBD1 as a possible D gene (5 bases). CDR1 and CDR2 from the germline V gene are LNHNV and YYDKDF (reference sequence). The CDR3 totals 17 residues. The V and J ends lost 0 bases and 2 bases respectively, with 16 bases between them. CDR3 in DNA: TGTGCCACCAGCAGAGATATTTACGACAGCACAAACTATGGCTACACCTTC. Translated, it gives CATSRDIYDSTNYGYTF.

V and J are TRBV10-1 and TRBJ1-1; a weak D match, TRBD1 (5 bases). V was shortened by 8 bases and J by 6 bases, with 16 bases between the two germline ends. Germline V gene data show CDR1 as WNHNN and CDR2 as SYGVQD (reference sequence). This CDR3 contains 13 residues. Written as DNA, the CDR3 is TGCGCCAGCTCCGCGGGGGTGACGGCTGAAGCTTTCTTT. Its translation: CASSAGVTAEAFF.

The chain recombines TRBV28 with TRBJ1-1, with 10 bases identical to TRBD1. The V and J ends lost 5 bases and 3 bases, in that order; junction bases with no gene match: 9. Looked up from germline, CDR1 is MDHEN and CDR2 is SYDVKM. This CDR3 region has 16 residues. Here the CDR3 DNA reads TGTGCCAGCAGTCGCCCGGGACAGGGGAGGTACACTGAAGCTTTCTTT. Residues: CASSRPGQGRYTEAFF.

This clone was recorded once. The chain combines TRBV4-3 with TRBJ1-3; D not certain. CDR3 length: 17 amino acids. V shed 1 base and J shed 3 bases, with 16 bases lying between them. Germline lookup yields CDR1 LGHNA and CDR2 YSLEER. The CDR3 DNA reads as TGCGCCAGCAGCCAAGGATCGCCTGAAGCGGGTGGAAACACCATATATTTT. Its translation is CASSQGSPEAGGNTIYF.

The rearrangement uses TRBV7-9 and TRBJ1-6, with D possibly being TRBD1 (5 bases). V gave up 4 bases and J gave up 6 bases, with 10 bases separating them. The CDR3 is 14 residues long. Germline assignment: CDR1 SEHNR and CDR2 FQNEAQ (reference sequence). The CDR3 DNA sequence: TGTGCCAGCAGCTCGGCGGGGGGTAATTCACCCCTCCACTTT. Amino acid sequence: CASSSAGGNSPLHF.

The rearrangement links TRBV6-6 to TRBJ1-5, with D uncertain. The CDR3 sequence is 14 residues long. The V gene lost 2 bases and the J gene lost 5 bases, with 10 bases spanning the gap. Germline V gene lookup returns CDR1 MNHNY and CDR2 SVGAGI (reference sequence). CDR3 bases: TGTGCCAGCAGTTACACACCGGGCGATCAGCCCCAGCATTTT. The encoded protein is CASSYTPGDQPQHF.

V gene TRBV9 combines with J gene TRBJ1-5; possibly TRBD1 for D (6 bases). The CDR3 loop spans 14 amino acids. The V end lost 2 bases, the J end lost 0 bases, and 6 bases lay between the germline ends. Germline V gene lookup returns CDR1 SGDLS and CDR2 YYNGEE. The CDR3 bases are TGTGCCAGCAGCGTGGACAGTAGCAATCAGCCCCAGCATTTT. Protein product: CASSVDSSNQPQHF. The full variable domain, rest sourced from reference TRBV9 and TRBJ1-5, is DSGVTQTPKHLITATGQRVTLRCSPRSGDLSVYWYQQSLDQGLQFLIQYYNGEERAKGNILERFSAQQFPDLHSELNLSSLELGDSALYFCASSVDSSNQPQHFGDGTRLSIL.

The V call is TRBV6-4, the J call TRBJ2-1; TRBD2 agrees at 7 bases. Trimming removed 2 bases from V and 7 bases from J; junction bases left unmatched: 8. This CDR3 has 15 amino acids. CDR1 is MRHNA and CDR2 is SNTAGT in the germline V gene. The CDR3 spells CASSDQGGSSNEQFF. Written as DNA, the CDR3 is TGTGCCAGCAGTGACCAAGGCGGGAGTTCTAATGAGCAGTTCTTC.

This chain links TRBV7-2 with TRBJ1-3; the D gene is possibly TRBD1 (5 bases). Germline CDR1 and CDR2: SGHTA and FQGNSA. This CDR3 has 18 residues. Trimming left V 1 base short and J 0 bases short, with 16 bases between. The CDR3 here is CASSLDSSTTGSGNTIYF. DNA for the CDR3: TGTGCCAGCAGCTTAGATTCGTCAACTACAGGCTCTGGAAACACCATATATTTT.

The genes are TRBV19 and TRBJ1-1; 8 bases are shared with TRBD1. Germline assignment: CDR1 LNHDA and CDR2 SQIVND (reference sequence). The J segment lost 0 bases and the V segment lost 4 bases, leaving 16 bases of the junction unmatched. This CDR3 region has 19 residues. CDR3 residues: CASSTPAGGFTDMNTEAFF. DNA for the CDR3: TGTGCCAGTAGTACTCCGGCAGGGGGCTTTACAGATATGAACACTGAAGCTTTCTTT.

The rearrangement links TRBV5-1 to TRBJ2-3; 8 bases are a match to TRBD2. Germline loops: CDR1 SGHRS, CDR2 YFSETQ. V gave up 5 bases and J gave up 0 bases; unmatched junction bases: 2. CDR3 length equals 14 residues. Here the CDR3 DNA reads TGCGCCAGCAGGCGGGGGGATAGCACAGATACGCAGTATTTT. It translates to CASRRGDSTDTQYF.

The chain links TRBV7-9 to TRBJ2-3; D unclear. The V end was cut by 3 bases, the J end by 0 bases, with 10 bases between. CDR1 SEHNR and CDR2 FQNEAQ come from the germline V gene (reference sequence). The CDR3 extends over 15 amino acids. The CDR3 sequence: CASSFFRVSTDTQYF. The DNA for the CDR3 is TGTGCCAGCAGCTTTTTTCGGGTCAGCACAGATACGCAGTATTTT.

The genes are TRBV19 and TRBJ2-3, with D unresolved. Germline V gene lookup returns CDR1 LNHDA and CDR2 SQIVND (reference sequence). This CDR3 is 13 amino acids long. Trimming cost V 2 bases and J 6 bases, with 9 bases left between them. The DNA of the CDR3 is TGTGCCAGTAGTATATCAGAAACGGATACGCAGTATTTT. This translates into CASSISETDTQYF.

The J gene is TRBJ2-1, the V gene TRBV27; D gene unclear. This CDR3 comprises 14 residues. The germline V and J ends were trimmed by 4 bases and 3 bases, with 10 bases remaining between them. CDR1 is MNHEY and CDR2 is SMNVEV in the germline V gene (reference sequence). The DNA of the CDR3 is TGTGCCAGCAGTTCCCGCCCCGACTACAATGAGCAGTTCTTC. It specifies CASSSRPDYNEQFF.

As for this clone: A much larger clone lies one base from this, so it may be a read error. V gene TRBV7-2 combines with J gene TRBJ2-7; D ambiguous. The CDR3 covers 11 residues. V lost 4 bases and J lost 3, with 4 bases in between. Germline assignment: CDR1 SGHTA and CDR2 FQGNSA. The CDR3 region is CASSYYYEQYF. The DNA for the CDR3 is TGTGCCAGCAGCTACTACTACGAGCAGTACTTC. The full variable domain, completed using reference TRBV7-2 and TRBJ2-7, is GAGVSQSPSNKVTEKGKDVELRCDPISGHTALYWYRQSLGQGLEFLIYFQGNSAPDKSGLPSDRFSAERTGGSVSTLTIQRTQQEDSAVYLCASSYYYEQYFGPGTRLTVT.

The chain links TRBV28 to TRBJ2-1, with TRBD1 matching 9 bases. The CDR3 consists of 15 residues. V was clipped by 6 bases and J by 3 bases; unmatched bases: 6. Germline loops: CDR1 MDHEN, CDR2 SYDVKM. The CDR3: CASRLQGANYNEQFF. CDR3 DNA: TGTGCCAGCAGATTACAGGGGGCTAACTACAATGAGCAGTTCTTC.

This chain uses TRBV7-3 with TRBJ2-6, with D unclear. V gave up 4 bases and J gave up 7 bases, with 14 bases separating them. This CDR3 is built from 15 residues. Germline loops: CDR1 SGHTA, CDR2 FQGTGA. The CDR3 is CASSSPGLGANVLTF. The CDR3, as DNA: TGTGCCAGCAGCTCCCCCGGTTTAGGAGCCAACGTCCTGACTTTC.

The J gene is TRBJ1-4, the V gene TRBV4-3, with 8 bases lining up with TRBD1. The V and J ends lost 1 base and 6 bases, in that order; junction bases with no gene match: 4. Germline values: CDR1 LGHNA, CDR2 YSLEER. CDR3 size: 15 residues. The CDR3 coding sequence is TGCGCCAGCAGCCAAGCGGACAGGGACGATGAAAAACTGTTTTTT. Translating gives CASSQADRDDEKLFF.

This clone was observed a single time. This chain uses TRBV7-2 with TRBJ2-2; possible D gene TRBD1, 6 bases. The length of the CDR3 is 17 residues. The V end lost 2 bases, the J end lost 4 bases, and 17 bases lay between the germline ends. The germline V gene has CDR1 SGHTA and CDR2 FQGNSA. CDR3 nucleotide sequence: TGTGCCAGCAGCTTAAAAGGTGGGGGCTCGACCACCGGGGAGCTGTTTTTT. Protein sequence: CASSLKGGGSTTGELFF.

The V call is TRBV7-6, the J call TRBJ2-3; TRBD2 matches at 8 bases. CDR1 and CDR2 from the germline V gene are SGHVS and FNYEAQ. V shed 5 bases and J 4 bases; nucleotides not matched to a gene: 8. The CDR3 runs 15 residues. This chain's CDR3 is CASSPTSAPPDTQYF. The CDR3, as DNA: TGTGCCAGCAGCCCGACTAGCGCCCCCCCAGATACGCAGTATTTT.

This chain links TRBV6-6 with TRBJ2-7; no firm D call. Germline CDR1 MNHNY, CDR2 SVGAGI (reference sequence). This CDR3 has 14 residues. V was cut by 2 bases and J by 2 bases, with 10 bases left in between. The CDR3 DNA follows: TGTGCCAGCAGTTACCGTCCCGCGGCCTACGAGCAGTACTTC. This translates into CASSYRPAAYEQYF.

The gene calls are TRBV7-2 and TRBJ2-5; 8 positions agree with TRBD2. This CDR3 is built from 16 residues. J was trimmed by 5 bases and V by 5 bases; bases with no gene match: 13. Per germline, CDR1 SGHTA and CDR2 FQGNSA. The CDR3 loop reads CASSLEPGGAGETQYF. Written as DNA, the CDR3 is TGTGCCAGCAGCCTAGAACCCGGGGGGGCCGGCGAGACCCAGTACTTC.